Below are 23 T cell receptor beta chains sequenced from a single sample in a study of cytomegalovirus exposure and HLA in healthy donors. The study ran its PCR with 60 Vbeta and 13 Jbeta primers. Generated by immunoSEQ multiplex PCR, the TCRdb table keeps only in-frame clones and is missing some. The repertoire includes more than 95,000 clones, approximately 86% of them detected once, and approximately 6.1% sits in the top ten. Sequencing was carried out using PBMCs. Receptor source: a man between 18 and 35 years old in good health and CMV-seronegative.

This chain links TRBV7-2 with TRBJ2-7; 9 bases are a match to TRBD1. V lost 5 bases, J lost 7 bases, and 9 bases stayed unmatched. This CDR3 comprises 14 residues. In germline, CDR1 is SGHTA, CDR2 FQGNSA. CDR3 sequence reads: CASSRGRTGEEQYF. Here the CDR3 DNA reads TGTGCCAGCAGCCGGGGGCGGACAGGGGAGGAGCAGTACTTC. Full variable domain (outside the CDR3, taken from reference TRBV7-2 and TRBJ2-7): GAGVSQSPSNKVTEKGKDVELRCDPISGHTALYWYRQSLGQGLEFLIYFQGNSAPDKSGLPSDRFSAERTGGSVSTLTIQRTQQEDSAVYLCASSRGRTGEEQYFGPGTRLTVT.

This chain joins TRBV19 and TRBJ2-5; D is possibly TRBD1 (5 bases). The end of the DNA fits TRBJ2-7 better, so the J call may be wrong. The CDR3 covers 13 residues. The germline gives CDR1 LNHDA, CDR2 SQIVND (reference sequence). The CDR3 DNA sequence: TGTGCCAGTAGTTTCAGGGCTGGCTACGAGCAGTACTTC. Its protein product is CASSFRAGYEQYF.

Only a few counts were recorded for this clone. The chain recombines TRBV11-3 with TRBJ2-3; 8 nucleotides match TRBD2. Germline loops: CDR1 SGHNT, CDR2 YENEEA. Unmatched junction bases numbered 4, after V lost 4 bases and J lost 4 bases. The CDR3 extends over 14 amino acids. The CDR3: CASSWSGSPDTQYF. In DNA form, the CDR3 reads TGTGCCAGCAGCTGGAGCGGGAGTCCAGATACGCAGTATTTT.

The chain carries TRBV4-1 and TRBJ2-1, with 7 bases fitting TRBD2. Germline loops: CDR1 MGHRA, CDR2 YSYEKL. The CDR3 runs to 16 residues. The ends lost 0 bases at V and 3 bases at J; junction bases unmatched: 5. CDR3 amino acids: CASSQEASGFYNEQFF. CDR3 nucleotides: TGCGCCAGCAGCCAAGAGGCTAGCGGCTTCTACAATGAGCAGTTCTTC.

The J gene is TRBJ1-5, the V gene TRBV5-4; 7 positions agree with TRBD1. V lost 0 bases to trimming and J lost 2 bases; unmatched junction nucleotides: 2. Germline assignment: CDR1 SGHNT and CDR2 YYREEE (reference sequence). This CDR3 has 15 residues. The CDR3 coding sequence is TGTGCCAGCAGCTTGGGAGGGACAGGCAATCAGCCCCAGCATTTT. Translation: CASSLGGTGNQPQHF.

V gene TRBV4-1 combines with J gene TRBJ2-5, with 9 bases fitting TRBD1. V gave up 3 bases and J gave up 4 bases; unmatched junction bases: 9. Per the germline V gene, CDR1 is MGHRA and CDR2 is YSYEKL. The CDR3 runs to 16 residues. In DNA, the CDR3 is TGCGCCAGCAGCCAGTCCACCGGGACAGGGCGAGAGACCCAGTACTTC. Residues: CASSQSTGTGRETQYF.

The chain is built from TRBV19 and TRBJ2-7; possible D gene TRBD2, 6 bases. From germline, CDR1 is LNHDA and CDR2 SQIVND (reference sequence). Trimming removed 4 bases from V and 0 bases from J, with 16 bases in between. The CDR3 loop spans 16 amino acids. CDR3 bases: TGTGCCAGTAGTAGAATAGCGGACCCTGACTCCTACGAGCAGTACTTC. This codes for CASSRIADPDSYEQYF.

The chain combines TRBV5-6 with TRBJ2-2; 10 nucleotides agree with TRBD2. V gave up 1 base and J gave up 3 bases; unmatched junction bases: 6. This CDR3 has 17 residues. The germline V gene encodes CDR1 SGHDT and CDR2 YYEEEE. Written as DNA, the CDR3 is TGTGCCAGCAGCTTGCGGAGCGGGGGGGACTACACCGGGGAGCTGTTTTTT. The encoded protein is CASSLRSGGDYTGELFF.

The chain combines TRBV7-9 with TRBJ2-4; 8 nucleotides agree with TRBD2. The V and J ends lost 7 bases and 6 bases, in that order; junction bases with no gene match: 17. The CDR3 sequence is 17 residues long. Per the germline V gene, CDR1 is SEHNR and CDR2 is FQNEAQ (reference sequence). CDR3 sequence reads: CASTETREGLGGNIQYF. DNA of the CDR3: TGTGCCAGCACCGAGACCCGGGAGGGCCTTGGGGGAAACATTCAGTACTTC.

This chain links TRBV28 with TRBJ1-4, with D uncertain. The CDR3 is 14 amino acids. V lost 5 bases to trimming and J lost 0 bases, with 7 bases between them. The V gene's germline CDR1 is MDHEN and CDR2 SYDVKM. The CDR3 is CASSPPATNEKLFF. In DNA form, the CDR3 reads TGTGCCAGCAGTCCCCCTGCAACTAATGAAAAACTGTTTTTT.

The rearrangement links TRBV14 to TRBJ2-7, with 14 nucleotides matching TRBD2. V lost 6 bases, J lost 2 bases, and 24 bases stayed unmatched. Germline V gene lookup returns CDR1 SGHDN and CDR2 FVKESK. This CDR3 is built from 22 residues. CDR3 sequence (DNA): TGTGCCAGCAGTTCTCCGGGACAGGTAACATTGTGGGGACTAGCGGGGGCCTACGAGCAGTACTTC. This codes for CASSSPGQVTLWGLAGAYEQYF.

V is TRBV11-3 and J is TRBJ2-2; 11 positions agree with TRBD2. This CDR3 contains 14 residues. V lost 5 bases and J lost 6; bases outside the gene matches: 2. Germline lookup yields CDR1 SGHNT and CDR2 YENEEA. This CDR3 is CASSRLAGSGELFF. The CDR3 DNA reads as TGTGCCAGCAGCCGACTAGCGGGATCCGGGGAGCTGTTTTTT.

The chain links TRBV2 to TRBJ1-3, with 7 nucleotides matching TRBD1. This CDR3 is built from 15 residues. Germline V gene sequence: CDR1 SNHLY, CDR2 FYNNEI. Germline trimming cut 1 base from V and 8 bases from J; bases unmatched to any gene: 8. The CDR3 sequence is CASSEVRGGGDTIYF. The CDR3 DNA is TGTGCCAGCAGTGAAGTCCGAGGGGGCGGAGACACCATATATTTT.

The chain couples TRBV28 to TRBJ2-6; 8 bases line up with TRBD2. The CDR3 has 13 residues. Trimming at V came to 11 bases and at J to 2 bases, leaving 2 bases not matched to a gene. The V gene's germline CDR1 is MDHEN and CDR2 SYDVKM. The CDR3 sequence is CAAGGAGANVLTF. The CDR3 region has the DNA TGTGCCGCCGGGGGGGCTGGGGCCAACGTCCTGACTTTC. The variable domain in full, completed from reference TRBV28 and TRBJ2-6, reads DVKVTQSSRYLVKRTGEKVFLECVQDMDHENMFWYRQDPGLGLRLIYFSYDVKMKEKGDIPEGYSVSREKKERFSLILESASTNQTSMYLCAAGGAGANVLTFGAGSRLTVL.

V gene TRBV28 combines with J gene TRBJ2-1, with D possibly being TRBD2 (6 bases). V lost 5 bases to trimming and J lost 4 bases, with 18 bases between them. The CDR3 loop spans 16 amino acids. Germline V gene lookup returns CDR1 MDHEN and CDR2 SYDVKM. As DNA, the CDR3 is TGTGCCAGCAGTCCCCAGGCGGGGCGAGGGTACAATGAGCAGTTCTTC. As protein: CASSPQAGRGYNEQFF. Combining the CDR3 with reference TRBV28 and TRBJ2-1 gives the whole variable domain DVKVTQSSRYLVKRTGEKVFLECVQDMDHENMFWYRQDPGLGLRLIYFSYDVKMKEKGDIPEGYSVSREKKERFSLILESASTNQTSMYLCASSPQAGRGYNEQFFGPGTRLTVL.

This rearrangement joins TRBV27 to TRBJ2-7; 7 bases match TRBD1. Germline CDR1 and CDR2: MNHEY and SMNVEV (reference sequence). CDR3 length equals 14 residues. The V segment lost 5 bases and the J segment 7 bases; nucleotides outside the gene matches: 11. In DNA form, the CDR3 reads TGTGCCAGCAGTCCCGACAGGGTCCACCGGGAGCAGTACTTC. Translated, it gives CASSPDRVHREQYF.

The chain employs TRBV7-3 and TRBJ2-1; D perhaps matches TRBD2 (6 bases). V was shortened by 5 bases and J by 0 bases, with 14 bases between the two germline ends. Germline V gene lookup returns CDR1 SGHTA and CDR2 FQGTGA. CDR3 length: 16 amino acids. CDR3 sequence (DNA): TGTGCCAGCAGCCTACATTCCGGGAGCTCCTACAATGAGCAGTTCTTC. It translates to CASSLHSGSSYNEQFF.

The rearrangement uses TRBV19 and TRBJ2-7; 9 bases align to TRBD1. With V trimmed by 6 bases and J by 4 bases, 13 bases remained unmatched. This CDR3 spans 16 amino acids. Germline CDR1 and CDR2: LNHDA and SQIVND (reference sequence). CDR3 loop: CASSPDRGWDQYEQYF. The CDR3 nucleotides read TGTGCCAGTAGCCCGGACAGGGGATGGGACCAGTACGAGCAGTACTTC. The entire variable domain, with the rest obtained from reference TRBV19 and TRBJ2-7, is as follows: DGGITQSPKYLFRKEGQNVTLSCEQNLNHDAMYWYRQDPGQGLRLIYYSQIVNDFQKGDIAEGYSVSREKKESFPLTVTSAQKNPTAFYLCASSPDRGWDQYEQYFGPGTRLTVT.

The chain couples TRBV14 to TRBJ2-2, with 10 bases fitting TRBD2. This CDR3 spans 15 amino acids. J gave up 4 bases and V 1 base, and 0 bases lay outside the gene matches. Germline CDR1 reads SGHDN; CDR2 reads FVKESK. The CDR3 loop is CASSQASGGTGELFF. The DNA of the CDR3 is TGTGCCAGCAGCCAAGCTAGCGGGGGCACCGGGGAGCTGTTTTTT.

The V call is TRBV15, the J call TRBJ2-5; possibly TRBD2 for D (5 bases). CDR1 and CDR2 (germline): LNHNV, YYDKDF (reference sequence). V lost 0 bases and J 5 bases, leaving 16 bases between the germline ends. This CDR3 has 16 residues. The CDR3 bases are TGTGCCACCAGCAGAGATGCGGCTCCACAGCGGGAGACCCAGTACTTC. Protein: CATSRDAAPQRETQYF.

The rearrangement links TRBV30 to TRBJ2-3, with 8 bases matching TRBD1. The CDR3 loop spans 14 amino acids. V was pared by 1 base and J by 4 bases, with 4 bases of the junction left unmatched. Germline CDR1 reads GTSNPN; CDR2 reads SVGIG (reference sequence). CDR3 region: CAWSGTGKADTQYF. The CDR3 DNA is TGTGCCTGGAGTGGGACAGGGAAAGCAGATACGCAGTATTTT.

The J gene is TRBJ2-1, the V gene TRBV19; 9 bases are a match to TRBD2. The CDR3 length is 12 residues. Germline loops: CDR1 LNHDA, CDR2 SQIVND (reference sequence). CDR3 nucleotides: TGTGCTGCGACTAGCGGAAACAATGAGCAGTTCTTC. This translates into CAATSGNNEQFF.

The rearrangement links TRBV6-5 to TRBJ2-2; D is uncertain. Germline CDR1 reads MNHEY; CDR2 reads SVGAGI. CDR3 size: 15 residues. The germline V and J ends were trimmed by 2 bases and 6 bases, with 13 bases remaining between them. CDR3 bases: TGTGCCAGCAGTTACGTCGGTCCCAGCGCCGGGGAGCTGTTTTTT. This codes for CASSYVGPSAGELFF.